This TCR beta chain originates from a study of memory CD4+ T cells and cytomegalovirus serostatus. The sort gate was single viable CD3+CD4+CD8-CD45RO+ cells for memory CD4+ T cells. The method was immunoSEQ multiplex PCR; TCRdb's version includes in-frame clones alone and lacks a portion of them. The sample lists roughly 56,000 clones; roughly 80% were seen once. After removal of 7 bases from V and 4 bases from J, the junction contained 8 bases not matched to a gene. The CDR3 covers 14 residues. The germline V gene encodes CDR1 SQVTM and CDR2 ANQGSEA. The chain joins TRBV29-1 to TRBJ2-5, with 11 bases lining up with TRBD1. Material for sequencing was memory CD4+ T cells from blood. The sequence derives from an adult in good health and CMV-seronegative. The chain's CDR3 is CSARDRGWVETQYF. The DNA for the CDR3 is TGCAGCGCCCGGGACAGGGGGTGGGTAGAGACCCAGTACTTC. Filled out from reference TRBV29-1 and TRBJ2-5, the complete variable domain reads SAVISQKPSRDICQRGTSLTIQCQVDSQVTMMFWYRQQPGQSLTLIATANQGSEATYESGFVIDKFPISRPNLTFSTLTVSNMSPEDSSIYLCSARDRGWVETQYFGPGTRLLVL.